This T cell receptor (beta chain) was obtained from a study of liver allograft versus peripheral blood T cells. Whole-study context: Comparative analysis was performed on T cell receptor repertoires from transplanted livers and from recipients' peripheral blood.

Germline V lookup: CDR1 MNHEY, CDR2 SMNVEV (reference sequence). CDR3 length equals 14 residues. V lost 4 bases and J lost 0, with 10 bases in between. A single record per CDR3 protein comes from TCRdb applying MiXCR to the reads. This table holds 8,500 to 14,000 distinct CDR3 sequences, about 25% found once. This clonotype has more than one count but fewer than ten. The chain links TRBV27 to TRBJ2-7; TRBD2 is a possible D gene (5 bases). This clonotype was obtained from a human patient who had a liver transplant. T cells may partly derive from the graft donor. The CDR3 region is CASSYGRGSYEQYF. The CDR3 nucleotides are TGTGCCAGCAGTTACGGACGGGGCTCCTACGAGCAGTACTTC.